This T cell receptor beta chain was captured by sequencing in a study of Ad26.COV2.S vaccination and SARS-CoV-2 variants. Looking at the study overall: The donor participated in the COV1001 trial, in its Ad26.COV2.S arm. Regarding the study as a whole: Individuals receiving vaccine had higher spike-specific TCR breadth than placebo recipients did. Breadth, reportedly substantial, characterized the spike-specific CD8+ and CD4+ T cell responses after vaccination.

The protocol was immunoSEQ multiplex PCR, while the TCRdb copy is restricted to in-frame clones and leaves out a portion. Of some 390,000 clones listed, around nine tenths are singletons. Treatment of the sample: about 20 received Ad26.COV2.S at low or high dose, single or two shots; several received placebo; per-sample allocation not given. After the first vaccine or placebo injection, samples were drawn on day 63. Trimming removed 0 bases from V and 4 bases from J, with 12 bases in between. The CDR3 contains 15 residues. Germline V gene data show CDR1 as LGHDT and CDR2 as YNNKEL (reference sequence). In regard to this clone: The antigen remains undetermined.

This sequence originates from a person between 18 and 60 years old who received the Ad26.COV2.S COVID-19 vaccine or a placebo. The input for sequencing was peripheral blood, taken in a trial of Ad26.COV2.S vaccine versus placebo. This chain links TRBV3-1 (or the pseudogene TRBV3-2) with TRBJ1-2, with a possible D match to TRBD1 (5 bases). CDR3 protein: CASSQEGRDLYGYTF. CDR3 in DNA: TGTGCCAGCAGCCAAGAGGGGAGGGACCTCTATGGCTACACCTTC.